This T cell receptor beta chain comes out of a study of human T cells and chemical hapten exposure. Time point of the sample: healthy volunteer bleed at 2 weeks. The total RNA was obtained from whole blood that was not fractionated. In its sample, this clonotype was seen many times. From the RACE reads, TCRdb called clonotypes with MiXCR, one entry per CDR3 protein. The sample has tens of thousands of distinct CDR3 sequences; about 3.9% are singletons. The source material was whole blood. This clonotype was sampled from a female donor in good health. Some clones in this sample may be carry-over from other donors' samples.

The DNA for the CDR3 is TGTGCCAGCACTCGGTTGGGGGAGCAGTACTTC. This encodes CASTRLGEQYF. The chain couples TRBV6-5 to TRBJ2-7; D ambiguous. The CDR3 sequence is 11 residues long. V lost 7 bases, J lost 7 bases, and 11 bases lay in between. Germline V lookup: CDR1 MNHEY, CDR2 SVGAGI.